A single sample is the source of the 2 T cell receptor beta chains below, sequenced in a study of T-cell memory formation after mild COVID-19. MiXCR, run by TCRdb on the 5' RACE reads, gives a single entry per CDR3 protein. The sample consists of some 490,000 distinct CDR3 sequences, about 20% of them appearing once. The sample comprised PBMCs or a T cell subset sorted from them (not recorded which). The receptors originated from an adult woman who had mild COVID-19 (a few samples of this study predate the infection). Cell type and time point are not known.

This rearrangement joins TRBV5-1 to TRBJ2-1; TRBD2 aligns across 13 bases. Germline values: CDR1 SGHRS, CDR2 YFSETQ. The V segment lost 4 bases and the J segment 2 bases; nucleotides outside the gene matches: 3. The CDR3 sequence is 16 residues long. The CDR3 sequence is CASSDTSGRAYNEQFF. The CDR3 region has the DNA TGCGCCAGCAGCGATACTAGCGGGAGGGCCTACAATGAGCAGTTCTTC.

The V call is TRBV7-9, the J call TRBJ2-1, with TRBD2 matching over 9 bases. Germline CDR1 and CDR2: SEHNR and FQNEAQ (reference sequence). The CDR3 has 18 amino acids. V gave up 0 bases and J gave up 3 bases; unmatched junction bases: 9. As DNA, the CDR3 is TGTGCCAGCAGCTTAGCTAGGGCTAGCGGGAAGGGCTACAATGAGCAGTTCTTC. As protein: CASSLARASGKGYNEQFF.